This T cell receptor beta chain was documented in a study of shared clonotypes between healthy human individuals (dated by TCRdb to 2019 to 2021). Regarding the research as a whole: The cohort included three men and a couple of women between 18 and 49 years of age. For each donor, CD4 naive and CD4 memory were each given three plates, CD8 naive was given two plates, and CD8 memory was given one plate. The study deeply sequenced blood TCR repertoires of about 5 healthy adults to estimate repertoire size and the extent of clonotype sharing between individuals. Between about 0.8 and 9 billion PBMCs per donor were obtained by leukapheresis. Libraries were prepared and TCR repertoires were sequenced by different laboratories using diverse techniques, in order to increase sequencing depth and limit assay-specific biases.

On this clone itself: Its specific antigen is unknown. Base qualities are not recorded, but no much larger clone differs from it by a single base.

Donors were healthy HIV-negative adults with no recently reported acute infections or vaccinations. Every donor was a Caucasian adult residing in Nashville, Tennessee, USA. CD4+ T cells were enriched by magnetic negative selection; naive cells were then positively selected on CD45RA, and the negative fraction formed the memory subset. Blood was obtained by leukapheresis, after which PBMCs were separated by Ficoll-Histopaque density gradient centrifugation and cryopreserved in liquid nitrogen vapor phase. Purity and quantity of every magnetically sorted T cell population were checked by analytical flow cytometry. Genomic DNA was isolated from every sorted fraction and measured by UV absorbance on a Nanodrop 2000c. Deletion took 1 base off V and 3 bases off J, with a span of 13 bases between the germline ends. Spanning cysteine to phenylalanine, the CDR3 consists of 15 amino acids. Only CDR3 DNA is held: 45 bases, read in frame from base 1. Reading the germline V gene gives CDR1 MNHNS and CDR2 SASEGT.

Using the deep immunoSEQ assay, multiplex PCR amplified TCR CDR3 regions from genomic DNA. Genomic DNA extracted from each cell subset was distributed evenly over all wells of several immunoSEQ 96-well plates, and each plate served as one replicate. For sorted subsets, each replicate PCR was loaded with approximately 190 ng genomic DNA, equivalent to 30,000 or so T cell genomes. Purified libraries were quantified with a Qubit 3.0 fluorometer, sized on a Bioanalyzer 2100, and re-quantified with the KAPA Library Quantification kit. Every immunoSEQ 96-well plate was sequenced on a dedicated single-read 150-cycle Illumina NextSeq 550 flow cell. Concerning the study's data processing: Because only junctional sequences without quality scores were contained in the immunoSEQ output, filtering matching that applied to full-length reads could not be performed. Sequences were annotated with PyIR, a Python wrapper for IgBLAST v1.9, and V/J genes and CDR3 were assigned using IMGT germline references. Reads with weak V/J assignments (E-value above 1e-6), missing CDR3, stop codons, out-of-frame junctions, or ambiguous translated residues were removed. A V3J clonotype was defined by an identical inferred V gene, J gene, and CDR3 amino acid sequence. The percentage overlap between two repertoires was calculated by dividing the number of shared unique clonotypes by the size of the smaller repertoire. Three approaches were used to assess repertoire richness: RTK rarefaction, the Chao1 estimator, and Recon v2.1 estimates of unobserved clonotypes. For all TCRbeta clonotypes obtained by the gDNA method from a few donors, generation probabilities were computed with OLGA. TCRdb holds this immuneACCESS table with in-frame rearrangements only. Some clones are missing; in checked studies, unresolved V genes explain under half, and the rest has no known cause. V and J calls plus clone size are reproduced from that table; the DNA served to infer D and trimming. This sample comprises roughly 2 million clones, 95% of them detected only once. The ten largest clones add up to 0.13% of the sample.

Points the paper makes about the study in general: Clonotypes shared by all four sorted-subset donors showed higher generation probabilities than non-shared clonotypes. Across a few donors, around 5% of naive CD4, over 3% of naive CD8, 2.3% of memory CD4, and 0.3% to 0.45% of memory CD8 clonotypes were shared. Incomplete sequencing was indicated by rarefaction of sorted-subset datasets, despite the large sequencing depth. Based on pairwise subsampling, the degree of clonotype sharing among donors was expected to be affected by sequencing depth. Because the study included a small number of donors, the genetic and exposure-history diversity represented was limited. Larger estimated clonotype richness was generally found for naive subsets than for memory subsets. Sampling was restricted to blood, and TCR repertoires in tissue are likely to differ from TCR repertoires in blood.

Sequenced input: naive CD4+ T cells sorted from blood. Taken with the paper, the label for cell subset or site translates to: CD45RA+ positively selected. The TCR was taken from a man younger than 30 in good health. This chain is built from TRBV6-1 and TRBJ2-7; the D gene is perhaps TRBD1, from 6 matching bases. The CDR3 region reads CASSEGATGLYEQYF. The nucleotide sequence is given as TGTGCCAGCAGTGAAGGGGCGACAGGTCTCTACGAGCAGTACTTC.